The clone carrying this TCR beta chain was seen more than once but under ten times. As yet, its antigen is unknown. Amplified TCR beta CDR3 regions came from RNA transcripts. The HTBI primer set served for first-round RT-PCR of the TCR CDR3. TCRdb redid the calling of the multiplex PCR reads with MiXCR, one entry per CDR3 protein. The sample holds some 600,000 distinct CDR3 sequences; around 45% are singletons and the top ten take 8.2%. This specimen belongs to a study of T cells in Graves' hyperthyroidism and ophthalmopathy. Study outcomes and limitations: Ophthalmopathy, which appeared later, was predicted by the model a median 6.5 months before onset. Blood also carried most thyroid clonotypes expanded above 0.001.

This CDR3 contains 14 residues. Germline CDR1 reads DFQATT; CDR2 reads SNEGSKA (reference sequence). The V end was cut by 0 bases, the J end by 1 base, with 9 bases between. The definition of stable Graves' hyperthyroidism was no ophthalmopathy progression within 18 months. Exclusion of a patient resulted from uncontrolled infection, other autoimmune disease, pregnancy or lactation. Sequenced: peripheral blood or thyroid tissue (not recorded which). V and J are TRBV20-1 and TRBJ1-1; D remains unclear. The sequence came from a woman aged 18-29 years with Graves' hyperthyroidism. CDR3: CSAREGQPNTEAFF. The CDR3 DNA is TGCAGTGCTAGAGAGGGTCAACCGAACACTGAAGCTTTCTTT.